Below, 30 T cell receptor delta chains from the same sample are listed, as sequenced in a study of gamma-delta chains in newborns, infants, children. TCRdb ran CATT on the reads. The profile shows approximately 5,000 delta-chain clones, over 4% of them singletons. Sequencing was done on a sample of blood. The receptors stem from a child who was a newborn, infant or young child, either healthy, febrile or measles-vaccinated (not recorded which).

To note about this clone: A far larger clone is one nucleotide away, so this likely arose from a read error. Distinct nucleotide sequences in the sample also encode this CDR3. The chain carries TRDV2 and TRDJ1; 7 bases agree with TRDD3. In germline, CDR1 is GEAIGNYY, CDR2 EKD. There are 17 residues in the CDR3. The CDR3 loop reads CACDTLPGGPYTDKLIF. CDR3 DNA sequence: TGTGCCTGTGACACGCTCCCTGGGGGGCCGTACACTGATAAACTCATCTTT.

This clone is medium-sized within its sample. This sequence joins TRDV1 and TRDJ1; 9 nucleotides align to TRDD3. The length of the CDR3 is 20 residues. Germline lookup yields CDR1 TSWWSYY and CDR2 QGS. With 4 bases clipped from V and 0 bases from J, the junction kept 18 bases outside the gene matches. The CDR3 sequence: CALGARGSWYWGTYTDKLIF. In DNA form, the CDR3 reads TGTGCTCTTGGGGCACGCGGTTCCTGGTACTGGGGGACTTACACCGATAAACTCATCTTT.

V is TRDV2 and J is TRDJ1, with TRDD3 matching 9 bases. CDR1 is GEAIGNYY, CDR2 EKD, per germline. The CDR3 is made up of 16 amino acids. V trimming: 0 bases; J trimming: 3 bases; junction bases outside the gene matches: 7. The CDR3 DNA sequence: TGTGCCTGTGACACCGTGAGTGGGGGATATGCCGATAAACTCATCTTT. Its translation is CACDTVSGGYADKLIF.

A note on this clone: At residue 14, the TCRdb protein departs from the DNA translation, so the protein shown here was derived from the DNA itself. This rearrangement joins TRDV2 to TRDJ1; D gene unclear. The CDR3 covers 18 residues. Germline V gene data show CDR1 as GEAIGNYY and CDR2 as EKD. Trimming took off 3 bases at V and 6 bases at J, with 28 bases between the two ends. The CDR3 loop reads CACDSVSPLMSPGNKLIF. The DNA for the CDR3 is TGTGCCTGTGACTCAGTATCCCCATTGATGTCTCCCGGCAATAAACTCATCTTT.

A few counts support this clone. A much larger clone sits a single nucleotide away, making a read error possible. The same CDR3 is also encoded by other DNA sequences in this sample. The gene calls are TRDV2 and TRDJ2; 11 bases are shared with TRDD3. Germline CDR1 GEAIGNYY, CDR2 EKD. V was clipped by 1 base and J by 0 bases; unmatched bases: 3. The CDR3 sequence is 17 residues long. The CDR3 nucleotides read TGTGCCTGTGACACACTACTGGGGGATACTTTGACAGCACAACTCTTCTTT. As protein: CACDTLLGDTLTAQLFF.

This clone is termed medium-sized. The V and J genes are TRDV2 and TRDJ1, with 12 bases identical to TRDD3. V shed 0 bases, J shed 0 bases, and the junction held 13 bases outside the gene matches. The CDR3 has 20 amino acids. Germline-derived CDR1 and CDR2 are GEAIGNYY and EKD. CDR3 residues: CACDTVFSGGYALYTDKLIF. CDR3 bases: TGTGCCTGTGACACCGTTTTTTCTGGGGGATACGCCCTGTACACCGATAAACTCATCTTT.

As concerns this clone: A far larger clone is off by one base, so a read error is likely. The gene calls are TRDV2 and TRDJ1; 9 bases map to TRDD3. There are 17 residues in the CDR3. Germline values: CDR1 GEAIGNYY, CDR2 EKD. CDR3 loop: CACDAVGDTKYTGKLIF. CDR3 nucleotide sequence: TGTGCCTGTGACGCCGTCGGGGATACGAAGTACACCGGTAAACTCATCTTT.

A word on this clone: This clone may be a read error of a much larger clone one base away. The sample holds other DNA sequences that translate to the same CDR3. This chain joins TRDV2 and TRDJ2; TRDD3 matches at 7 bases. In germline, CDR1 is GEAIGNYY, CDR2 EKD. This CDR3 region has 13 residues. The CDR3 sequence is CACDTWGTAQLFF. CDR3 DNA sequence: TGTGCCTGTGACACCTGGGGGACAGCACAGCTCTTCTTT.

This clone was observed a handful of times. This chain connects TRDV1 to TRDJ1, with 10 nucleotides matching TRDD3. V shed 3 bases, J shed 2 bases, and the junction held 12 bases outside the gene matches. CDR1 and CDR2 (germline): TSWWSYY, QGS. This CDR3 spans 18 amino acids. CDR3 sequence: CALGDCLPILGDTDKLIF. The CDR3 DNA reads as TGTGCTCTTGGGGACTGCCTTCCCATACTGGGGGATACCGATAAACTCATCTTT.

This clone is classed as medium-sized. Being one base from a much bigger clone, this may be a read error. The chain is built from TRDV2 and TRDJ1, with 9 bases identical to TRDD3. Germline CDR1 and CDR2: GEAIGNYY and EKD. With 3 bases clipped from V and 0 bases from J, the junction kept 4 bases outside the gene matches. This CDR3 has 15 amino acids. The CDR3 bases are TGTGCCTGTGACCTACTGGGGGAATACACCGATAAACTCATCTTT. Residues: CACDLLGEYTDKLIF.

This clone showed up just a few times. The sample contains more than one DNA sequence encoding this CDR3. V and J are TRDV1 and TRDJ1; a possible D gene is TRDD3 (6 bases). CDR3 length: 22 residues. CDR1 is TSWWSYY, CDR2 QGS, per germline. The V end was cut by 1 base, the J end by 0 bases, with 30 bases between. The CDR3, as DNA: TGTGCTCTTGGGGAACGCCTGTGTCGACTCGGTGTGGGGGCTCAGTACACCGATAAACTCATCTTT. It codes for CALGERLCRLGVGAQYTDKLIF.

The table lists this clone with a few counts. This may come from a read error, since a much larger clone is one base off. This CDR3 is CACDTVGGGPKLTF. The CDR3 region has the DNA TGTGCCTGTGACACCGTTGGTGGGGGACCGAAACTCACCTTT. The chain joins TRDV2 to TRDJ1, with 7 nucleotides matching TRDD3. CDR1 and CDR2 from the germline V gene are GEAIGNYY and EKD. The CDR3 has 14 amino acids.

The table lists this clone with a few counts. The chain recombines TRDV2 with TRDJ1, with 11 bases lining up with TRDD3. With V trimmed by 0 bases and J by 5 bases, 10 bases remained unmatched. CDR3 length: 17 residues. Germline V CDR1 and CDR2: GEAIGNYY, EKD. For the CDR3, the DNA is TGTGCCTGTGACACCGTTGGGGGATACGCCGTACAGGATAAACTCATCTTT. Its protein is CACDTVGGYAVQDKLIF.

By its share, this clone is medium-sized (0.01 to 0.1%). The identical CDR3 is also encoded by other nucleotide sequences in the sample. This rearrangement joins TRDV2 to TRDJ3, with D possibly being TRDD3 (6 bases). V was cut by 3 bases and J by 0 bases, with 23 bases left in between. Germline V CDR1 and CDR2: GEAIGNYY, EKD. The CDR3 covers 21 residues. The CDR3 DNA reads TGTGCCTGTGACCCCATACTGGGAAAGCCGGACGGCTCCTGGGACACCCGACAGATGTTTTTC. Protein product: CACDPILGKPDGSWDTRQMFF.

By proportion, this clone is medium-sized. CDR3 protein: CAQLPHLALRTKRLHTDKLIF. As DNA, the CDR3 is TGTGCCCAACTGCCCCATTTGGCTCTACGTACGAAGCGACTTCACACCGATAAACTCATCTTT. J is TRDJ1 and V is TRDV1; D is uncertain. Germline CDR1 reads TSWWSYY; CDR2 reads QGS. The CDR3 length is 21 residues.

By proportion, this clone is medium-sized. The rearrangement uses TRDV2 and TRDJ1; 9 nucleotides match TRDD3. Germline lookup yields CDR1 GEAIGNYY and CDR2 EKD. This CDR3 contains 18 residues. With V trimmed by 0 bases and J by 2 bases, 12 bases remained unmatched. Written as DNA, the CDR3 is TGTGCCTGTGACACCGTTCCTACCGACTGGGGGAAAACCGATAAACTCATCTTT. It codes for CACDTVPTDWGKTDKLIF.

This clone appeared a few times. At the DNA level, this CDR3 is encoded by other sequences in the same sample as well. The chain employs TRDV2 and TRDJ3; 9 bases map to TRDD3. The length of the CDR3 is 19 residues. With V trimmed by 0 bases and J by 0 bases, 5 bases remained unmatched. Germline-derived CDR1 and CDR2 are GEAIGNYY and EKD. CDR3 residues: CACDTVLGDYSWDTRQMFF. In nucleotides, the CDR3 is TGTGCCTGTGACACCGTCCTGGGGGATTACTCCTGGGACACCCGACAGATGTTTTTC.

This clone was detected only a few times. It may be a read error: a sequence one base away is much more abundant. V gene TRDV2 combines with J gene TRDJ1; D possibly corresponds to TRDD3 (5 bases). The germline gives CDR1 GEAIGNYY, CDR2 EKD. This CDR3 is 15 amino acids long. CDR3: CARDGLGVYTDKLIF. CDR3 in DNA: TGTGCCCGTGACGGTCTTGGGGTATACACCGATAAACTCATCTTT.

This clone is labeled medium-sized (0.01 to 0.1%). This chain links TRDV2 with TRDJ3; 8 bases agree with TRDD3. V dropped 3 bases and J dropped 0; count of bases not matched to a gene: 15. Germline V lookup: CDR1 GEAIGNYY, CDR2 EKD. CDR3 size: 21 residues. CDR3: CACDAARLGGPRSWDTRQMFF. The CDR3 nucleotides are TGTGCCTGTGACGCCGCCAGACTGGGGGGCCCACGCTCCTGGGACACCCGACAGATGTTTTTC.

Sample share makes this clone medium-sized (0.01 to 0.1%). The chain has TRDV2 and TRDJ2, with TRDD3 matching 8 bases. The CDR3 covers 19 residues. Looked up from germline, CDR1 is GEAIGNYY and CDR2 is EKD. V gave up 0 bases and J gave up 12 bases; unmatched junction bases: 23. The DNA for the CDR3 is TGTGCCTGTGACACCGTCGCCCGGGGGATAAAAATTTCGGAGAAAGAACTCTTCTTT. The encoded protein is CACDTVARGIKISEKELFF.

Judged by abundance, this clone is medium-sized. Different DNA sequences within this sample yield the same CDR3. The J gene is TRDJ1, the V gene TRDV2, with 11 nucleotides matching TRDD3. Germline CDR1 GEAIGNYY, CDR2 EKD. This CDR3 contains 15 residues. The J segment lost 10 bases and the V segment lost 3 bases, leaving 12 bases of the junction unmatched. In DNA form, the CDR3 reads TGTGCCTGTGACCCCGTGGTGGGGGATACGCGAGGACTCATCTTT. Its translation: CACDPVVGDTRGLIF.

As to this clone: A read error likely explains this, since a far larger clone differs by one base. This chain links TRDV2 with TRDJ3; 10 bases match TRDD3. Germline CDR1 is GEAIGNYY and CDR2 is EKD. The length of the CDR3 is 17 residues. In DNA form, the CDR3 reads TGTGCCTGTGACAGTACTGGGGGATCCTGGGACGCCCGACAGATGTTTTTC. Its protein product is CACDSTGGSWDARQMFF.

This clone was counted only a few times. CDR3 region: CACDELSSWDTRQMFF. The DNA of the CDR3 is TGTGCCTGTGACGAGCTAAGCTCCTGGGACACCCGACAGATGTTTTTC. The rearrangement joins TRDV2 to TRDJ3; unclear D gene. Trimming cost V 3 bases and J 0 bases, with 8 bases left between them. The CDR3 consists of 16 residues. Germline-derived CDR1 and CDR2 are GEAIGNYY and EKD.

Turning to this clone: At one end the junction does not follow the germline gene, possibly because of a read error. The chain couples TRDV2 to TRDJ1; D is unclear. This CDR3 spans 14 amino acids. Per the germline V gene, CDR1 is GEAIGNYY and CDR2 is EKD. As DNA, the CDR3 is TGTGCCCGTGACACCGTCGGTGGGACCGATAAACTCATCTTT. Amino acid sequence: CARDTVGGTDKLIF.

To note about this clone: A far larger clone is only one base removed, so a read error is likely. J is TRDJ1 and V is TRDV2, with D perhaps matching TRDD3 (6 bases). Trimming shortened V by 3 bases and J by 0 bases, and 34 bases separated the two germline ends. Germline CDR1 reads GEAIGNYY; CDR2 reads EKD. This CDR3 has 22 residues. The CDR3 loop reads CACDGAAGGRNPEFKYTDKLIF. DNA of the CDR3: TGTGCCTGTGACGGTGCCGCCGGGGGGAGAAACCCGGAGTTCAAGTACACCGATAAACTCATCTTT.

As regards this clone: One base away lies a much larger clone, so this may be a sequencing read error. This sample also contains other DNA sequences that code for the same CDR3. This chain connects TRDV2 to TRDJ3; the match to TRDD3 covers 10 bases. The CDR3 consists of 18 residues. Germline assignment: CDR1 GEAIGNYY and CDR2 EKD. CDR3 sequence (DNA): TGTGCCTGTGACACCGTTGGGGGATACTCCTGGGACACCCGACAGATGTTCTTC. Translation gives CACDTVGGYSWDTRQMFF.

In its sample, this clone ranks as medium-sized. In the same sample, other DNA sequences code for this CDR3. This rearrangement joins TRDV2 to TRDJ3, with TRDD3 identical over 9 bases. CDR3 length: 20 amino acids. V trimming: 3 bases; J trimming: 0 bases; junction bases outside the gene matches: 11. Germline loops: CDR1 GEAIGNYY, CDR2 EKD. The CDR3 sequence: CACDSARGYEGSWDTRQMFF. The CDR3 bases are TGTGCCTGTGACTCCGCTCGGGGATACGAAGGCTCCTGGGACACCCGACAGATGTTTTTC.

A note on this clone: This likely came from a read error, as a far larger clone is one base away. Additional DNA sequences in this sample encode the identical CDR3. The chain is built from TRDV2 and TRDJ1; 7 nucleotides agree with TRDD3. The germline V gene has CDR1 GEAIGNYY and CDR2 EKD. The CDR3 has 19 amino acids. CDR3 in DNA: TGTGCCTGTGACCGTGTTACGGGGATAGAGAGACAGTACACTGATAAACTCATCTTT. Translation: CACDRVTGIERQYTDKLIF.

By its share, this clone is medium-sized (0.01 to 0.1%). The chain joins TRDV2 to TRDJ1, with 9 bases aligning to TRDD3. Germline V gene data show CDR1 as GEAIGNYY and CDR2 as EKD. V shed 2 bases and J 0 bases; nucleotides not matched to a gene: 9. There are 17 residues in the CDR3. The CDR3 DNA is TGTGCCTGTGACATACTGGGGGAGGGACCGTACACCGATAAACTCATCTTT. Translating gives CACDILGEGPYTDKLIF.

This clone has only a few counts. Possible read error: a much larger clone is one base away. V usage is TRDV2 and J usage is TRDJ1, with D perhaps matching TRDD2 or TRDD3 (5 bases each). Germline V gene lookup returns CDR1 GEAIGNYY and CDR2 EKD. This CDR3 is 21 amino acids long. Trimming took 1 base from V and 2 from J, leaving 31 bases between them. The CDR3 DNA reads as TGTGCCTGTGACACTCCTTGGGGCTCTTCCGGCGGGGCCACTCGTACCGATAAACTCATCTTT. Translated: CACDTPWGSSGGATRTDKLIF.